A single sample gave rise to the 2 T cell receptor beta chains below, sequenced in a study of blood T cell repertoires in COVID-19. Using immunoSEQ multiplex PCR, the repertoire was profiled, and TCRdb retains in-frame clones only, with some absent. The sample contains over 200,000 clones, over 80% of which appear only once. Sequencing was performed on peripheral blood. The receptors derive from a young woman with COVID-19, enrolled during active disease.

The table lists this clone with a few counts. The chain uses TRBV5-6 and TRBJ1-2; possibly TRBD1 for D (6 bases). Germline-derived CDR1 and CDR2 are SGHDT and YYEEEE. The CDR3 is made up of 16 amino acids. Trimming removed 5 bases from V and 7 bases from J, with 24 bases in between. This CDR3 reads CASSSGGGPLLGGYTF. DNA for the CDR3: TGTGCCAGCAGTTCCGGTGGGGGCCCCCTGTTAGGTGGCTACACCTTC.

The chain has TRBV3-1 (or the pseudogene TRBV3-2) and TRBJ1-1; D uncertain. V lost 0 bases and J lost 6, with 8 bases in between. This CDR3 region has 13 residues. Germline CDR1 and CDR2: LGHDT and YNNKEL (reference sequence). The CDR3 nucleotides read TGTGCCAGCAGCCAAGATGGGGAGGCTGAAGCTTTCTTT. Protein sequence: CASSQDGEAEAFF.